Presented here are 5 T cell receptor beta chains from one specimen sequenced in a study of beta chain features in type 1 diabetes. Study-level points and caveats: Among patients with Type 1 diabetes, TCRB CDR3s were moderately but significantly shorter in every one of the four CD4+ subsets.

Reverse transcription of all isolated RNA meant that expressed TCRB transcripts were sequenced. Profiling relied on immunoSEQ multiplex PCR, and the TCRdb table lists in-frame clones only, not all of them. The sample carries fewer than 450,000 clones, about 13% recorded once. Their antigens are not known. The specimen was naive CD4+ T cells from blood. These receptors all come from a woman between 18 and 29 years old with type 1 diabetes.

The chain couples TRBV5-1 to TRBJ1-1, with D tentatively TRBD1 (5 bases). The CDR3 covers 16 residues. The germline V gene has CDR1 SGHRS and CDR2 YFSETQ. The V end was cut by 3 bases, the J end by 0 bases, with 15 bases between. The CDR3 here is CASSSRTLPMNTEAFF. CDR3 DNA: TGCGCCAGCAGCTCGCGGACACTGCCTATGAACACTGAAGCTTTCTTT.

The CDR3 DNA is TGTGCCAGCAGCCTTGGGCAGAATGAGCAGTTCTTC. Translating gives CASSLGQNEQFF. The chain combines TRBV11-1 with TRBJ2-1, with D unresolved. V was clipped by 5 bases and J by 7 bases, with 9 bases between them. In germline, CDR1 is SGHAT, CDR2 FQDESV (reference sequence). CDR3 length equals 12 residues.

This chain uses TRBV7-9 with TRBJ2-1; D is uncertain. The ends were cut back, 2 bases at V and 15 bases at J, with 11 bases in the middle. This CDR3 is built from 11 residues. In germline, CDR1 is SEHNR, CDR2 FQNEAQ (reference sequence). The CDR3 coding sequence is TGTGCCAGCAGCTTATCTGAGGTCCCGTTCTTC. This encodes CASSLSEVPFF.

The chain carries TRBV5-1 and TRBJ2-1; tentatively, D is TRBD2 (6 bases). Germline CDR1 and CDR2: SGHRS and YFSETQ. The CDR3 spans 17 residues. V was clipped by 4 bases and J by 0 bases, with 17 bases between them. The CDR3 nucleotides are TGCGCCAGCAGCGGTTGGTGGCGGGAAAGCTCCTACAATGAGCAGTTCTTC. This encodes CASSGWWRESSYNEQFF.

The sample holds a few counts of this clone. The DNA of the CDR3 is TGTGCTAGTGGAGAGGGCCCTGAAACCTACAATGAGCAGTTCTTC. It codes for CASGEGPETYNEQFF. The V and J genes are TRBV12-5 and TRBJ2-1, with TRBD2 as a possible D gene (5 bases). Germline V lookup: CDR1 LGHNT, CDR2 FRNRAP. Trimming stripped 6 bases from V and 2 bases from J, with 14 bases between. CDR3 size: 15 residues.